This record concerns one T cell receptor beta chain sequence. Its antigen is currently unknown. The libraries were made with immunoSEQ version 4 in survey mode. Clones were read by immunoSEQ multiplex PCR, and TCRdb kept only the in-frame ones, dropping some. The sample contains roughly 34,000 clones, roughly 87% of which appear only once. The stimulus was lysate of CMV-infected fibroblasts, 10 ug/mL. Sorted nonresponding memory CD4+ T cells were CD40L-negative, CD69-negative, CD45RO-high. Adults with HIV-1 started suppressive ART while chronically infected. The source of the sample is a study of persistence of HIV-infected CD4 T cells. Turning to the study itself: Donors were ART-treated; their CMV- and Gag-responding CD4+ T cells were isolated. Regarding the study as a whole: Degenerate expanded CDR3beta sequences were enriched among CMV- and Gag-responding cells. Within sorted populations, more oligoclonal TCRs accompanied more oligoclonal proviruses.

This CDR3 region has 15 residues. V shed 0 bases and J shed 3 bases, with 13 bases lying between them. CDR1 is SGHNT, CDR2 YYREEE, per germline (reference sequence). The chain links TRBV5-4 to TRBJ2-7; the D gene could be TRBD1 or TRBD2 (6 bases each). This TCR was recovered from an adult woman with HIV who was CMV-seropositive. Sequencing used CD4+ T cells sorted from PBMCs after roughly 18-hour stimulation, obtained from a patient who received antiretroviral therapy. CDR3 in DNA: TGTGCCAGCAGCTTGGATGGAGGGGGGAACTACGAGCAGTACTTC. Its translation is CASSLDGGGNYEQYF.